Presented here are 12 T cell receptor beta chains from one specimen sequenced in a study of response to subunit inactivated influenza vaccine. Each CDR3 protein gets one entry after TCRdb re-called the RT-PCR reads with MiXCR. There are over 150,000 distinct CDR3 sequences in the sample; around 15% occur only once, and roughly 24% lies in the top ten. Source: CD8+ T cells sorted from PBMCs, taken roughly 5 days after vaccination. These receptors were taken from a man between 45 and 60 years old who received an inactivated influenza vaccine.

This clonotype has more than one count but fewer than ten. In DNA form, the CDR3 reads TGCAGTGCTACTCAGGGTTTAATTCTCGAGCAGTACTTC. Translation gives CSATQGLILEQYF. V usage is TRBV20-1 and J usage is TRBJ2-7, with a possible D match to TRBD1 (5 bases). Trimming stripped 4 bases from V and 6 bases from J, with 16 bases between. The CDR3 is made up of 13 amino acids. Germline V gene lookup returns CDR1 DFQATT and CDR2 SNEGSKA (reference sequence).

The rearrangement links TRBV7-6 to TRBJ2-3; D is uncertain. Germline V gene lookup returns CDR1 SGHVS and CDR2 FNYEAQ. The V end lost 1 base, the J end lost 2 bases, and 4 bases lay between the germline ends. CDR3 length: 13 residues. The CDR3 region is CASSLEVTDTQYF. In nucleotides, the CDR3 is TGTGCCAGCAGCTTAGAAGTCACAGATACGCAGTATTTT.

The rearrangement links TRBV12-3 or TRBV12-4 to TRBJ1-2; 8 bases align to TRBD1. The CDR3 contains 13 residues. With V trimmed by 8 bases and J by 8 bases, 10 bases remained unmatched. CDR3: CASGAGGYQGYTF. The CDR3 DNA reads TGTGCCAGCGGCGCAGGGGGCTATCAGGGCTACACCTTC.

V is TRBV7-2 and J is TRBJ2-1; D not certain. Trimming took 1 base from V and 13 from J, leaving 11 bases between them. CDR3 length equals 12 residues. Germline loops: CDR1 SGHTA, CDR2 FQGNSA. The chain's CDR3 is CASSLGDSLQFF. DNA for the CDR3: TGTGCCAGCAGCTTAGGAGACTCTCTACAGTTCTTC.

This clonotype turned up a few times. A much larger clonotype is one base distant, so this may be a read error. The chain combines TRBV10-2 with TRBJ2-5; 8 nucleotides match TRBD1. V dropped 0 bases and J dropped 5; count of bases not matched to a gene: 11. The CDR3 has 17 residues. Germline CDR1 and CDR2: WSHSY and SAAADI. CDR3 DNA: TGCGCCAGCAGTGAGTCGACAAGGACAGGGCGGCAGGAGACCCAGTACTTC. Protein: CASSESTRTGRQETQYF.

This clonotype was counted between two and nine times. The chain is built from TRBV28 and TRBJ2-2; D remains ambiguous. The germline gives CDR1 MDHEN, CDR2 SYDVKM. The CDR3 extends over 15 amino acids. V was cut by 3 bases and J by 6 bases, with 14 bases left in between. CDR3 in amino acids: CASSLLGIFAGELFF. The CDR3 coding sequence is TGTGCCAGCAGTTTGTTGGGTATATTCGCCGGGGAGCTGTTTTTT.

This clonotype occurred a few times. The CDR3 DNA reads as TGCGCCAGCAGCCAGAGACTTCGGACGGAATATAATTCACCCCTCCACTTT. Encoded protein: CASSQRLRTEYNSPLHF. The genes are TRBV4-3 and TRBJ1-6; no clear D. The CDR3 has 17 residues. Looked up from germline, CDR1 is LGHNA and CDR2 is YSLEER. Trimming removed 3 bases at V and 4 bases at J, with 16 bases between.

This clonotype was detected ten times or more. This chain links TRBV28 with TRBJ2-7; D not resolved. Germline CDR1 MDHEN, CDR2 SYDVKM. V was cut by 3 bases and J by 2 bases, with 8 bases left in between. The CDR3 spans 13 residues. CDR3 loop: CASSLGGTYEQYF. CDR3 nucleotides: TGTGCCAGCAGTTTGGGTGGGACCTACGAGCAGTACTTC. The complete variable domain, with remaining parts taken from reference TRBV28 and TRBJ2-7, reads DVKVTQSSRYLVKRTGEKVFLECVQDMDHENMFWYRQDPGLGLRLIYFSYDVKMKEKGDIPEGYSVSREKKERFSLILESASTNQTSMYLCASSLGGTYEQYFGPGTRLTVT.

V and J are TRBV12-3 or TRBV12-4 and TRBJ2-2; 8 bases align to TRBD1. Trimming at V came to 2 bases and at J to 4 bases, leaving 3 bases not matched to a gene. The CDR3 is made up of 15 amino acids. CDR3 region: CASSLRTGSTGELFF. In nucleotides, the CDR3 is TGTGCCAGCAGTTTAAGGACAGGGAGCACCGGGGAGCTGTTTTTT.

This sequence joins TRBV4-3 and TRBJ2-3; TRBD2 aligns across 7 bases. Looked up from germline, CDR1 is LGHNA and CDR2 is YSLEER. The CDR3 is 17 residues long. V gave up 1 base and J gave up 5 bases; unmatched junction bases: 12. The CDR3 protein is CASSQVASGPTGDTQYF. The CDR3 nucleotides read TGCGCCAGCAGCCAAGTCGCTAGCGGCCCCACGGGAGATACGCAGTATTTT.

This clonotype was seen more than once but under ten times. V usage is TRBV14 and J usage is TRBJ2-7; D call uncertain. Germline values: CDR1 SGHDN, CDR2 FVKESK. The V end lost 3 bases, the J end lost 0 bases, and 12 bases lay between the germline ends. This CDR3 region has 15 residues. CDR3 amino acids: CASSQSLGYSYEQYF. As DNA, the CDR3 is TGTGCCAGCAGCCAGTCGTTGGGGTACTCCTACGAGCAGTACTTC.

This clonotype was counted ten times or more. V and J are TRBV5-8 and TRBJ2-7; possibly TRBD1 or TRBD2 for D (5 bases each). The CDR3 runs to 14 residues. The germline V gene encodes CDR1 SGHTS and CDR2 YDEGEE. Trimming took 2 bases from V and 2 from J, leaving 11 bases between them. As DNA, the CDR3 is TGTGCCAGCAGCTTCAGGGACCGACCCTACGAGCAGTACTTC. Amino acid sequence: CASSFRDRPYEQYF.